The source of this TCR beta chain is a study of blood T cell repertoires in COVID-19. Whole-study context: The study drew acute and convalescent COVID-19 samples from the United States, Italy and Spain.

Germline V gene lookup returns CDR1 LGHDT and CDR2 YNNKEL (reference sequence). J lost 5 bases, V lost 1 base, and 8 bases had no gene match. The CDR3 consists of 16 residues. Authors' data handling: Quantification of nucleated cells was approximated via reference gene primer amplification. Generated by immunoSEQ multiplex PCR, the TCRdb table keeps only in-frame clones and is missing some. That table supplies the V and J calls and clone size; D and trimming were determined from the DNA. The sample carries 150,000 to 200,000 clones, about 85% recorded once. This chain joins TRBV3-1 (or the pseudogene TRBV3-2) and TRBJ2-3, with 8 bases fitting TRBD2. This clonotype originated in a man in his 70s who had recovered from COVID-19. Specimen: peripheral blood. The CDR3 loop is CASSQATGGPGDTQYF. As DNA, the CDR3 is TGTGCCAGCAGCCAAGCAACGGGAGGGCCTGGAGATACGCAGTATTTT.